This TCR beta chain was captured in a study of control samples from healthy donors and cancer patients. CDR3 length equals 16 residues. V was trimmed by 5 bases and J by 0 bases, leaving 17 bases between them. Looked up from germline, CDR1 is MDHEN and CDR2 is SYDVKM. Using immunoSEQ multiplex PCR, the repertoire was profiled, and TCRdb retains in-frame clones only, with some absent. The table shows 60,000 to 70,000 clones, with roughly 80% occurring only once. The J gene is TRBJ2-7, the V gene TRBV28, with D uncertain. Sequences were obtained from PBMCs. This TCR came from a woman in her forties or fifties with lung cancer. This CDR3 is CASSPSSASRSYEQYF. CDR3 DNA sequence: TGTGCCAGCAGTCCCAGCTCGGCATCCCGCTCCTACGAGCAGTACTTC. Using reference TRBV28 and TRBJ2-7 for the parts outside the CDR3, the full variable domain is DVKVTQSSRYLVKRTGEKVFLECVQDMDHENMFWYRQDPGLGLRLIYFSYDVKMKEKGDIPEGYSVSREKKERFSLILESASTNQTSMYLCASSPSSASRSYEQYFGPGTRLTVT.